A single sample is the source of the 6 T cell receptor beta chains below, sequenced in a study of shared T cell receptors in the human thymus. The table came from immunoSEQ multiplex PCR; TCRdb's copy has only in-frame clones and leaves some out. The sample holds about 400,000 clones; around 95% are singletons and the top ten take approximately 0.018%. The sample consisted of thymocytes. These receptors were obtained from a human donor.

The DNA for the CDR3 is TGTGCCAGCAGCTTGGTGGGAGGGTGCTCCTACGAGCAGTACTTC. Translated: CASSLVGGCSYEQYF. The chain is built from TRBV11-2 and TRBJ2-7; 7 nucleotides agree with TRBD2. Germline V gives CDR1 SGHAT, CDR2 FQNNGV. V dropped 3 bases and J dropped 0; count of bases not matched to a gene: 5. This CDR3 comprises 15 residues.

The gene calls are TRBV30 and TRBJ2-1; 11 bases are shared with TRBD2. The CDR3 extends over 15 amino acids. CDR1 and CDR2 from the germline V gene are GTSNPN and SVGIG (reference sequence). With V trimmed by 3 bases and J by 4 bases, 5 bases remained unmatched. The CDR3 sequence: CAWRNTSGRYNEQFF. As DNA, the CDR3 is TGTGCCTGGAGGAATACTAGCGGGAGATACAATGAGCAGTTCTTC.

Note on this clone: One junction end does not reproduce the germline sequence, and a read error may be involved. J is TRBJ2-1 and V is TRBV5-3; 7 nucleotides match TRBD2. TRBV5-3 is an ORF, with its function uncertain. The CDR3 extends over 15 amino acids. CDR3 DNA: TGTGCCAGCAGCTTACTAGCGAACCTCCCCAATGAGCAGTTCTTC. Residues: CASSLLANLPNEQFF.

This chain connects TRBV30 to TRBJ2-7, with TRBD2 as a possible D gene (6 bases). V was shortened by 5 bases and J by 0 bases, with 17 bases between the two germline ends. The CDR3 covers 15 residues. The germline gives CDR1 GTSNPN, CDR2 SVGIG (reference sequence). Written as DNA, the CDR3 is TGTGCCTGGGCTGACTGGGACTCTCCCTCCTACGAGCAGTACTTC. Translating gives CAWADWDSPSYEQYF.

This clone was seen a handful of times. The CDR3 bases are TGTGCCAGCATACAGGGAAGGGAAGCTTTCTTT. Translated, it gives CASIQGREAFF. The rearrangement uses TRBV27 and TRBJ1-1; D is possibly TRBD1 (6 bases). The length of the CDR3 is 11 residues. The V gene's germline CDR1 is MNHEY and CDR2 SMNVEV (reference sequence). Trimming stripped 7 bases from V and 8 bases from J, with 11 bases between.

The V and J genes are TRBV7-2 and TRBJ2-1; 10 bases agree with TRBD2. In germline, CDR1 is SGHTA, CDR2 FQGNSA. The CDR3 has 15 residues. Trimming took 4 bases from V and 7 from J; bases not matched to a gene: 7. CDR3 sequence: CASSYRLAGENEQFF. In nucleotides, the CDR3 is TGTGCCAGCAGCTATCGGCTAGCGGGAGAGAATGAGCAGTTCTTC.